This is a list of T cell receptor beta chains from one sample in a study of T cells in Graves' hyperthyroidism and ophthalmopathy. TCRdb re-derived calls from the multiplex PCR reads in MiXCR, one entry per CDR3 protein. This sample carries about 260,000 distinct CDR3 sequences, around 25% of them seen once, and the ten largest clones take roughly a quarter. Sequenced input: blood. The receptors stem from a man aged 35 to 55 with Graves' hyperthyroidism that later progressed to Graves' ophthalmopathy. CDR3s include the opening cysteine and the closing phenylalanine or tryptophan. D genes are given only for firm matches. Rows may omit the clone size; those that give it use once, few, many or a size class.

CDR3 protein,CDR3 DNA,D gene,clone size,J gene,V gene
CSARDGARELFYEQYF,TGCAGTGCTAGAGATGGTGCGAGGGAGTTGTTCTACGAGCAGTACTTC,NA,NA,TRBJ2-7,TRBV20-1
CASSGPGGTTSKFNSPLHF,TGTGCCAGCAGTGGACCAGGGGGAACCACCAGCAAGTTTAATTCACCCCTCCACTTT,TRBD1,few,TRBJ1-6,TRBV12-3/TRBV12-4
CASSFQRLVGTETQYF,TGTGCCAGCAGCTTCCAGCGGCTAGTGGGGACCGAGACCCAGTACTTC,NA,many,TRBJ2-5,TRBV7-2
CSASYGNTIYF,TGCAGTGCTAGTTACGGAAACACCATATATTTT,NA,many,TRBJ1-3,TRBV20-1
CASSSSGTSGSSPQYF,TGTGCCAGCAGCTCGAGCGGGACTAGCGGGAGTTCCCCGCAGTACTTC,TRBD2,many,TRBJ2-7,TRBV7-2
CASSQGDREVSPLHF,TGTGCCAGCAGCCAAGGCGACAGGGAGGTTTCACCCCTCCACTTT,TRBD1,many,TRBJ1-6,TRBV3-1
CASSHGEAGPILGETQYF,TGTGCCAGCAGCCACGGGGAGGCAGGACCTATCTTGGGAGAGACCCAGTACTTC,NA,few,TRBJ2-5,TRBV6-2/TRBV6-3
CASSSPYRSSAEAFF,TGTGCCAGTAGTTCCCCTTATAGGAGTTCCGCTGAAGCTTTCTTT,NA,NA,TRBJ1-1,TRBV19
CASSYRVSSGMGEQYF,TGTGCCAGCAGTTACAGGGTTAGTAGCGGGATGGGCGAGCAGTACTTC,TRBD2,many,TRBJ2-7,TRBV6-5
CASSFQGPNSPLHF,TGTGCCAGCAGTTTTCAGGGGCCGAATTCACCCCTCCACTTT,NA,NA,TRBJ1-6,TRBV12-3/TRBV12-4
CSARPNGLSNTEAFF,TGCAGTGCTAGACCAAATGGACTGTCGAACACTGAAGCTTTCTTT,NA,NA,TRBJ1-1,TRBV20-1
CASSARRDRGPDYGYTF,TGTGCCAGTAGCGCCCGCCGGGACAGGGGGCCAGACTATGGCTACACCTTC,TRBD1,NA,TRBJ1-2,TRBV19
CAWSVGGISTDTQYF,TGTGCCTGGAGTGTAGGTGGGATTAGCACAGATACGCAGTATTTT,NA,NA,TRBJ2-3,TRBV30
CSAFSLQGGDPTEAFF,TGCAGTGCTTTCTCCTTACAAGGGGGGGACCCCACTGAAGCTTTCTTT,NA,NA,TRBJ1-1,TRBV20-1
CASSFPGPRLAGNTIYF,TGTGCCAGCAGTTTCCCTGGGCCGAGACTAGCGGGAAACACCATATATTTT,NA,many,TRBJ1-3,TRBV28
CASIPANVLTF,TGTGCCAGCATTCCAGCCAACGTCCTGACTTTC,NA,many,TRBJ2-6,TRBV11-2
CASSYRQGRGDQPQHF,TGTGCCAGCAGTTACCGACAGGGAAGGGGGGATCAGCCCCAGCATTTT,TRBD1,NA,TRBJ1-5,TRBV6-5
CASSLHSRETQYF,TGTGCCAGCAGCTTACACAGTAGGGAGACCCAGTACTTC,NA,NA,TRBJ2-5,TRBV11-2
CASSESAGGANVLTF,TGTGCCAGCAGTGAGTCCGCTGGGGGGGCCAACGTCCTGACTTTC,NA,many,TRBJ2-6,TRBV2
CASSVGPFGLAGQETQYF,TGTGCCAGCAGCGTCGGCCCCTTCGGACTAGCGGGGCAAGAGACCCAGTACTTC,TRBD2,many,TRBJ2-5,TRBV9
CSATKNTRGQGGGYTF,TGCAGTGCGACAAAAAACACACGCGGACAGGGCGGCGGCTACACCTTC,TRBD1,many,TRBJ1-2,TRBV20-1
CASSGPGKTGGMETQYF,TGTGCCAGCAGTGGACCGGGGAAGACAGGGGGTATGGAGACCCAGTACTTC,TRBD1,many,TRBJ2-5,TRBV6-1
CASRQGELQETQYF,TGTGCCAGCAGACAGGGAGAATTACAAGAGACCCAGTACTTC,NA,many,TRBJ2-5,TRBV3-1
CVSSPGTSGYEQYF,TGTGTCAGCAGCCCAGGGACTAGCGGGTACGAGCAGTACTTC,TRBD2,many,TRBJ2-7,TRBV9
CASSYIESASNQPQHF,TGTGCCAGTAGTTACATAGAGTCGGCCAGCAATCAGCCCCAGCATTTT,NA,many,TRBJ1-5,TRBV19
CASTPFGGTLQETQYF,TGTGCCAGCACCCCCTTCGGGGGGACACTACAAGAGACCCAGTACTTC,NA,many,TRBJ2-5,TRBV7-9
CSAGRTGGRRGGYTF,TGCAGTGCTGGCCGAACAGGGGGCAGGCGGGGCGGCTACACCTTC,TRBD1,NA,TRBJ1-2,TRBV20-1
CASSRTGIEQYF,TGTGCCAGCAGTAGGACAGGGATCGAGCAGTACTTC,TRBD1,NA,TRBJ2-7,TRBV6-1
CSARVPLGTSVQETQYF,TGCAGTGCTAGAGTACCTCTCGGGACTAGCGTACAAGAGACCCAGTACTTC,TRBD2,many,TRBJ2-5,TRBV20-1
CASTRRDRETQYF,TGTGCCAGTACGCGCCGGGACAGAGAGACCCAGTACTTC,TRBD1,many,TRBJ2-5,TRBV6-5
CAISRNKQGNTEAFF,TGTGCCATCAGTCGGAACAAACAGGGGAACACTGAAGCTTTCTTT,NA,NA,TRBJ1-1,TRBV10-3